Sequencing of this T cell receptor beta chain was carried out in a study of OX40 agonist ivuxolimab in advanced cancers. With respect to this clone: Its matching antigen is unknown.

Germline V CDR1 and CDR2: SGHVS, FNYEAQ. V lost 8 bases and J 6 bases, leaving 11 bases between the germline ends. The CDR3 spans 11 residues. Assay used: immunoSEQ multiplex PCR; TCRdb lists only in-frame clones, some missing. Of roughly 34,000 clones in the sample, 82% are singletons; the top ten hold over 2.5%. Regarding the study as a whole: The antigens recognized by the expanded peripheral T cells, that is their antigen specificity, were not determined.

Drawing of blood for sampling happened at baseline, at cycle 4 day 1, and at cycle 7 day 1. The source was CD4+ or CD8+ T cells sorted from blood, collected in a trial of the OX40 agonist ivuxolimab. V usage is TRBV7-6 and J usage is TRBJ2-7; D might be TRBD2 (6 bases). The source of this sequence is an adult with an advanced solid tumor such as melanoma, head and neck, liver or kidney cancer. This CDR3 is CASRGIGEQYF. CDR3 DNA: TGTGCCAGCCGGGGGATCGGCGAGCAGTACTTC.